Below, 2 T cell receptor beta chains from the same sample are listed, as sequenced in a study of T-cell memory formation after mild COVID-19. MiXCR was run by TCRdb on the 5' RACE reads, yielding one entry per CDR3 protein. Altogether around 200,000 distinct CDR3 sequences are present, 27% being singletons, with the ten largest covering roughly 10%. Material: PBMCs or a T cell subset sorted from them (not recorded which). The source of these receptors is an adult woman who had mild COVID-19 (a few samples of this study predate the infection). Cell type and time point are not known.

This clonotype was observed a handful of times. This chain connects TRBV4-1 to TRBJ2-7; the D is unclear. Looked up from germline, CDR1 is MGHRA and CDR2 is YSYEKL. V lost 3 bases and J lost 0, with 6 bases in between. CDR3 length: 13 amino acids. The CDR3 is CASSQGFSYEQYF. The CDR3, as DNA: TGCGCCAGCAGCCAGGGGTTCTCCTACGAGCAGTACTTC.

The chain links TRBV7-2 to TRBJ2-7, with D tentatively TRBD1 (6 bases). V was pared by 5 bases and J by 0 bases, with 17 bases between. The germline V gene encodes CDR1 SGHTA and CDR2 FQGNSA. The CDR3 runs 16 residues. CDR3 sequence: CASSPVGGVSSYEQYF. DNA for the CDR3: TGTGCCAGCAGCCCTGTTGGGGGCGTAAGCTCCTACGAGCAGTACTTC.